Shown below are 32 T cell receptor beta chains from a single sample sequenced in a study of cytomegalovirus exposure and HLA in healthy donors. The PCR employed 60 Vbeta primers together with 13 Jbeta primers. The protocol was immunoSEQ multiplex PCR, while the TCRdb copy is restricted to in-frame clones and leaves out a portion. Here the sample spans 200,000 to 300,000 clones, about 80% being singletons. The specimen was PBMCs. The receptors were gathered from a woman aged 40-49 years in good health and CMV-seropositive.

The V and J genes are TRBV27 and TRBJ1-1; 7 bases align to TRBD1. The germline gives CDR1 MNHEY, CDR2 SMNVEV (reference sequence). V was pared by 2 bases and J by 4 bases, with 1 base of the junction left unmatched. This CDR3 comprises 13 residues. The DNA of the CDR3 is TGTGCCAGCAGTTTAACAGGGGCCACTGAAGCTTTCTTT. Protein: CASSLTGATEAFF.

The CDR3 DNA is TGTGCCAGCAGCTTATCCGGGACAGGGGGCAATCAGCCCCAGCATTTT. The encoded protein is CASSLSGTGGNQPQHF. The rearrangement links TRBV7-9 to TRBJ1-5, with 10 bases aligning to TRBD1. Per germline, CDR1 SEHNR and CDR2 FQNEAQ (reference sequence). V trimming: 2 bases; J trimming: 2 bases; junction bases outside the gene matches: 3. This CDR3 has 16 residues.

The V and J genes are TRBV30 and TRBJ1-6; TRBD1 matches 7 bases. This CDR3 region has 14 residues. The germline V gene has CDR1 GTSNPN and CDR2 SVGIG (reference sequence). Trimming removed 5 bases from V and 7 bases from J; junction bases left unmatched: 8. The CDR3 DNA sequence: TGTGCCTGGGGGCGACAGGGCCTCAATTCACCCCTCCACTTT. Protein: CAWGRQGLNSPLHF.

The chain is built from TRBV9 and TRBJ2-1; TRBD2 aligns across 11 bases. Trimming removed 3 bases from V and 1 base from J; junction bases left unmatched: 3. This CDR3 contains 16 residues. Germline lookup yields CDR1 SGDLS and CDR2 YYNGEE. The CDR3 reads CASSAPSGRSYNEQFF. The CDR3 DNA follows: TGTGCCAGCAGCGCACCTAGCGGGAGGTCCTACAATGAGCAGTTCTTC.

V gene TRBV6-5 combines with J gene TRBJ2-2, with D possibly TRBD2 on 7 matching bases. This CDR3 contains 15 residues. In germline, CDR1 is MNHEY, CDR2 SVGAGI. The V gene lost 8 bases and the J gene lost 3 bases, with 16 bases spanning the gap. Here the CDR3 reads CASLRGGADTGELFF. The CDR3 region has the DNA TGTGCCAGCCTAAGGGGGGGGGCTGACACCGGGGAGCTGTTTTTT.

The CDR3 protein is CASSLPGNYGYTF. DNA of the CDR3: TGTGCCAGTAGTCTCCCAGGGAACTATGGCTACACCTTC. The chain carries TRBV19 and TRBJ1-2; tentatively, D is TRBD1 (5 bases). This CDR3 has 13 amino acids. Germline CDR1 and CDR2: LNHDA and SQIVND (reference sequence). Trimming removed 5 bases from V and 2 bases from J, with 9 bases in between.

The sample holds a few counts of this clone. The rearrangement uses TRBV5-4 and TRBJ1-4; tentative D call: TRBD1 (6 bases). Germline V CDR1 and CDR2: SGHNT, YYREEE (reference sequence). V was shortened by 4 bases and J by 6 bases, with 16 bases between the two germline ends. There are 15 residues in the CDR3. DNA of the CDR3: TGTGCCAGCAGCCAAACAGGGTTACAGGATGAAAAACTGTTTTTT. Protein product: CASSQTGLQDEKLFF.

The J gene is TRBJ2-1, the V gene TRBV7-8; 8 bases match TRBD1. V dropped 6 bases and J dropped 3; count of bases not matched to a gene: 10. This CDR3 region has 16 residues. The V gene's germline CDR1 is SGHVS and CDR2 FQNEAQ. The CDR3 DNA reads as TGTGCCAGCAGTCCCCGGCAGGGGGCAGGCTACAATGAGCAGTTCTTC. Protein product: CASSPRQGAGYNEQFF.

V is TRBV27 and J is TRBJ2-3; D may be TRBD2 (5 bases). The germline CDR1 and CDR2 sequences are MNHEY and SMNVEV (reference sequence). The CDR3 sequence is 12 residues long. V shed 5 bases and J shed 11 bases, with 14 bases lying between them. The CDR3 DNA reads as TGTGCCAGCAGTCAATCGGACTCGAAGCAGTATTTT. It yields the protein CASSQSDSKQYF.

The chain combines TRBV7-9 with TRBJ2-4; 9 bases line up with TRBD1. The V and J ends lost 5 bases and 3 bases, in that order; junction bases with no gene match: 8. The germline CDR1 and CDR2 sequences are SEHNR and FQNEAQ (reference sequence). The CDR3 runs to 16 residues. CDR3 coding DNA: TGTGCCAGCAGCCCGAGGACAGGGGTGGACAAAAACATTCAGTACTTC. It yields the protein CASSPRTGVDKNIQYF.

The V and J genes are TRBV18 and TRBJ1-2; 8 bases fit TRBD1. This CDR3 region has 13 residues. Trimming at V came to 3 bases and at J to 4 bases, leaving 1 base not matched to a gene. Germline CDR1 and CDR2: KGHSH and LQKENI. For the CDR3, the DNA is TGTGCCAGCTCACCGGACAGGGTCTATGGCTACACCTTC. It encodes CASSPDRVYGYTF.

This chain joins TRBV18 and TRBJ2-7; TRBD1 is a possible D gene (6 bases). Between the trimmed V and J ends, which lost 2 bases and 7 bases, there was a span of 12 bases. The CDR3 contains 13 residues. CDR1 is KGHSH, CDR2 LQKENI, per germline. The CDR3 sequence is CASSPNRAGEQYF. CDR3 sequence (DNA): TGTGCCAGCTCACCAAACAGGGCAGGGGAGCAGTACTTC.

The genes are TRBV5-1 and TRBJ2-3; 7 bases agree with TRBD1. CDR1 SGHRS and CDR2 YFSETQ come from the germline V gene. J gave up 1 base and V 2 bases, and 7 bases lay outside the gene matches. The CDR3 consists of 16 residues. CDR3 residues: CASSFHRGSGTDTQYF. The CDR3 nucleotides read TGCGCCAGCAGCTTCCACAGGGGATCTGGCACAGATACGCAGTATTTT.

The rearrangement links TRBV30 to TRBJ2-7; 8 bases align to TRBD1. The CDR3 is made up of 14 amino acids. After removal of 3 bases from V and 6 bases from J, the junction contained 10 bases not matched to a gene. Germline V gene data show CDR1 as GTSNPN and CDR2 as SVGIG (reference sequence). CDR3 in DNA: TGTGCCTGGAGCAAGAGCAGGGGGCTTGGCGAGCAGTACTTC. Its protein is CAWSKSRGLGEQYF.

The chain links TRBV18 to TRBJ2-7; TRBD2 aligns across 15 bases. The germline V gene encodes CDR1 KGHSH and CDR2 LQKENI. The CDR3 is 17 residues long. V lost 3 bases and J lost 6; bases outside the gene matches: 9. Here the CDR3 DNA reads TGTGCCAGCTCACCCGGACTAGCGGGAGGGCTCAGTTCCGAGCAGTACTTC. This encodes CASSPGLAGGLSSEQYF.

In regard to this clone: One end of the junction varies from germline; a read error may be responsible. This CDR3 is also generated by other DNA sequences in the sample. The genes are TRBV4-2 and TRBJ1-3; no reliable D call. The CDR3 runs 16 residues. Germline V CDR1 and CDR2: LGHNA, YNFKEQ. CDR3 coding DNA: TGTGCCAGCAGCCTCAGCCTCCCTAGCTCTGGAAACACTATATATTTT. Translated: CASSLSLPSSGNTIYF.

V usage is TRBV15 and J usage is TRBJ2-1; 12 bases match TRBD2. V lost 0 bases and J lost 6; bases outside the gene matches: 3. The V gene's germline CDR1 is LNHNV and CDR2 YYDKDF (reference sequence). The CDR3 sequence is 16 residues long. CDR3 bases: TGTGCCACCAGCAGAGAGATGACTAGCGGGAGCAATGAGCAGTTCTTC. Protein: CATSREMTSGSNEQFF.

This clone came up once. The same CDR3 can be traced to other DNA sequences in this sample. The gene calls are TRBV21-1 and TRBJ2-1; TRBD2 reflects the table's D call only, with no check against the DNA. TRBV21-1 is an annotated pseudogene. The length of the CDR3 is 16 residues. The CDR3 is CASSKPGTPCHNEQFF. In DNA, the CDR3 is TGTGCCAGCAGCAAGCCGGGGACTCCTTGTCACAATGAGCAGTTCTTC.

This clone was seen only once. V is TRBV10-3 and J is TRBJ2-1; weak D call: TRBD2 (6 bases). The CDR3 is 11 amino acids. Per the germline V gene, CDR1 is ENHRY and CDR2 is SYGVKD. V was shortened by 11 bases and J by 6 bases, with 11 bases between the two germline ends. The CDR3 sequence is CAGGFSNEQFF. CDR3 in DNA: TGTGCCGGGGGGTTCAGCAATGAGCAGTTCTTC.

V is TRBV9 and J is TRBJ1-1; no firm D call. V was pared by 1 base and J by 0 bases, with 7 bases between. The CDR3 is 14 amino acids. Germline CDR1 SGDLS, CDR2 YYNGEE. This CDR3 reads CASSVNSLNTEAFF. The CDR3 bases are TGTGCCAGCAGCGTAAACAGCTTGAACACTGAAGCTTTCTTT.

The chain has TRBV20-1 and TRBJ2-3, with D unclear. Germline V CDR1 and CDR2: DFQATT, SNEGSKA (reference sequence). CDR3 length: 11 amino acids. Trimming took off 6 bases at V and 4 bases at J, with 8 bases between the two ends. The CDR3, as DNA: TGCAGTGCAAAAGAGGCAGATACGCAGTATTTT. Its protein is CSAKEADTQYF.

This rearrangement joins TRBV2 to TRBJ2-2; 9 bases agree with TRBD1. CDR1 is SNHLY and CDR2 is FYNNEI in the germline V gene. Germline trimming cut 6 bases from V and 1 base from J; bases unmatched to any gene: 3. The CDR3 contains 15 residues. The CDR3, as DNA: TGTGCCAGCAGATCGGACAGGGGGAACACCGGGGAGCTGTTTTTT. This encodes CASRSDRGNTGELFF.

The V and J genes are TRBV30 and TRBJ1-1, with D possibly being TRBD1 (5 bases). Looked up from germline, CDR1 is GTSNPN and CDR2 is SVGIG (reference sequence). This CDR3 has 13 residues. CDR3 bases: TGTCTGAATAGCCGGGGGGGAGACACTGAAGCTTTCTTT. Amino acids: CLNSRGGDTEAFF.

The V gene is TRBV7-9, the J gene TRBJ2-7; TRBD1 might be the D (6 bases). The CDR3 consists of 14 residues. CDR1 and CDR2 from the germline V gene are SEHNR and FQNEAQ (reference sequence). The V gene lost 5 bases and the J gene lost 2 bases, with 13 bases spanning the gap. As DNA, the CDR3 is TGTGCCAGCAGCCATAGGGACAATACCTACGAGCAGTACTTC. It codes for CASSHRDNTYEQYF. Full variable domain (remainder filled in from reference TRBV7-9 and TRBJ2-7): DTGVSQNPRHKITKRGQNVTFRCDPISEHNRLYWYRQTLGQGPEFLTYFQNEAQLEKSRLLSDRFSAERPKGSFSTLEIQRTEQGDSAMYLCASSHRDNTYEQYFGPGTRLTVT.

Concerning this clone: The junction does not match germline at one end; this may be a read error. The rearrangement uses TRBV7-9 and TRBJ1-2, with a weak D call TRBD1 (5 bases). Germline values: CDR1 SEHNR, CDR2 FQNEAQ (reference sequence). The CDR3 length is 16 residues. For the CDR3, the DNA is TGTTCCAGCAGCCCTGGGGCTGACGGGCTTCACTATGGCTACACCTTC. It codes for CSSSPGADGLHYGYTF.

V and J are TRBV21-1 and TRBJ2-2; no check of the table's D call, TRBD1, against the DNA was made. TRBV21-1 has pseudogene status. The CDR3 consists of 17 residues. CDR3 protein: CASSKYLGQGRTGELFF. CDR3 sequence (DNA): TGTGCCAGCAGCAAATACCTAGGACAGGGCCGGACCGGGGAGCTGTTTTTT.

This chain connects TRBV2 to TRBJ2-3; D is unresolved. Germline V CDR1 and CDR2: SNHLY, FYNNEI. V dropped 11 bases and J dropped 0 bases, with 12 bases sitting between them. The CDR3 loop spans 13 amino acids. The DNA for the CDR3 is TGTGCCTGCTCGACAACGAGCACAGATACGCAGTATTTT. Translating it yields CACSTTSTDTQYF.

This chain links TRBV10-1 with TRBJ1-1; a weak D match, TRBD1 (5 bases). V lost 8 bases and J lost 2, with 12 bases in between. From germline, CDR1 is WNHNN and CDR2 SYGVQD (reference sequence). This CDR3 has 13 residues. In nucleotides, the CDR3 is TGCGCCAGCGTTGAGACAGTAAACACTGAAGCTTTCTTT. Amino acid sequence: CASVETVNTEAFF.

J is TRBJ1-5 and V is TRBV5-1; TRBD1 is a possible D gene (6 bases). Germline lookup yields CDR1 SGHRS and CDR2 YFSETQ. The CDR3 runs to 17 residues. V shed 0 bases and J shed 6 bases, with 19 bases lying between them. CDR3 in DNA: TGCGCCAGCAGCTTGGCCGGAACAGGGAGCGGAGCTCAGCCCCAGCATTTT. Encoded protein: CASSLAGTGSGAQPQHF.

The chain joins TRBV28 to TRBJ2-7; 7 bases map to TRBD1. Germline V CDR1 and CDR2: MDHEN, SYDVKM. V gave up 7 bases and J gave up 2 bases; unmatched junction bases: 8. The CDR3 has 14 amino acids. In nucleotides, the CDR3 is TGTGCCAGCACCGACAGGGTTGGCACCTACGAGCAGTACTTC. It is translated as CASTDRVGTYEQYF.

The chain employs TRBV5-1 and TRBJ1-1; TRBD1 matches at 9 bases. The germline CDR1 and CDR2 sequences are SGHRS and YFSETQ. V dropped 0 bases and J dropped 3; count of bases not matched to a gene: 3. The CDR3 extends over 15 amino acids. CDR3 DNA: TGCGCCAGCAGCTTGGAGACAGGGGGATACACTGAAGCTTTCTTT. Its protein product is CASSLETGGYTEAFF.

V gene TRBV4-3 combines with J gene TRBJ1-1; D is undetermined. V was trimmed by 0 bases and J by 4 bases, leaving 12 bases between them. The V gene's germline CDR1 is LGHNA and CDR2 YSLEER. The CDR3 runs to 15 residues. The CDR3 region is CASSQERKGSTEAFF. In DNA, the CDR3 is TGCGCCAGCAGCCAAGAAAGGAAAGGGAGCACTGAAGCTTTCTTT.